The 5 T cell receptor beta chains below come from one sample, sequenced in a study of blood T cell repertoires in COVID-19 (TCRdb year 2020). Receptors were amplified or captured by the immunoSEQ multiplex PCR assay. The table was pulled from immuneACCESS by TCRdb, which kept in-frame rearrangements only. Such tables lose some clones; where checked, under half of the loss comes from unresolved V genes, and the rest has no known cause. The sample data list tens of thousands of clones, and 86% of these were observed just once. 1% to 1.5% of the sample comes from the top ten. Specimen: peripheral blood. The receptors come from a woman older than 75 with acute or convalescent COVID-19.

The chain combines TRBV19 with TRBJ1-1, with D maybe TRBD1 (6 bases). The germline gives CDR1 LNHDA, CDR2 SQIVND (reference sequence). The ends were cut back, 5 bases at V and 0 bases at J, with 13 bases in the middle. The CDR3 contains 15 residues. CDR3 region: CASSLTGDLNTEAFF. The CDR3 DNA follows: TGTGCCAGTAGTCTGACAGGAGATTTGAACACTGAAGCTTTCTTT.

The rearrangement joins TRBV18 to TRBJ1-4; D gene uncertain. From germline, CDR1 is KGHSH and CDR2 LQKENI. V was pared by 2 bases and J by 10 bases, with 11 bases between. The CDR3 is made up of 13 amino acids. The CDR3: CASSPGVEGKLFF. CDR3 in DNA: TGTGCCAGCTCACCAGGCGTGGAGGGAAAACTGTTTTTT.

This chain connects TRBV11-2 to TRBJ2-2, with D perhaps matching TRBD2 (5 bases). Trimming stripped 7 bases from V and 4 bases from J, with 16 bases between. The CDR3 has 15 amino acids. Germline assignment: CDR1 SGHAT and CDR2 FQNNGV. The CDR3 reads CASTIPGSLTGELFF. The CDR3 region has the DNA TGTGCCAGCACCATTCCGGGGAGTCTCACCGGGGAGCTGTTTTTT.

The chain combines TRBV12-3 or TRBV12-4 with TRBJ2-2; 8 bases align to TRBD2. V lost 8 bases and J lost 5; bases outside the gene matches: 4. This CDR3 comprises 13 residues. CDR3 DNA sequence: TGTGCCAGCGGGACTAGAAGAACCGGGGAGCTGTTTTTT. As protein: CASGTRRTGELFF.

The chain recombines TRBV19 with TRBJ2-2; the D gene is possibly TRBD2 (5 bases). CDR1 is LNHDA, CDR2 SQIVND, per germline (reference sequence). This CDR3 is 14 amino acids long. Trimming pared 2 bases from V and 5 bases from J, leaving 9 bases between. CDR3 amino acids: CASSISLGTGELFF. In DNA form, the CDR3 reads TGTGCCAGTAGTATATCACTAGGAACCGGGGAGCTGTTTTTT. Complete variable domain (other parts from reference TRBV19 and TRBJ2-2): DGGITQSPKYLFRKEGQNVTLSCEQNLNHDAMYWYRQDPGQGLRLIYYSQIVNDFQKGDIAEGYSVSREKKESFPLTVTSAQKNPTAFYLCASSISLGTGELFFGEGSRLTVL.